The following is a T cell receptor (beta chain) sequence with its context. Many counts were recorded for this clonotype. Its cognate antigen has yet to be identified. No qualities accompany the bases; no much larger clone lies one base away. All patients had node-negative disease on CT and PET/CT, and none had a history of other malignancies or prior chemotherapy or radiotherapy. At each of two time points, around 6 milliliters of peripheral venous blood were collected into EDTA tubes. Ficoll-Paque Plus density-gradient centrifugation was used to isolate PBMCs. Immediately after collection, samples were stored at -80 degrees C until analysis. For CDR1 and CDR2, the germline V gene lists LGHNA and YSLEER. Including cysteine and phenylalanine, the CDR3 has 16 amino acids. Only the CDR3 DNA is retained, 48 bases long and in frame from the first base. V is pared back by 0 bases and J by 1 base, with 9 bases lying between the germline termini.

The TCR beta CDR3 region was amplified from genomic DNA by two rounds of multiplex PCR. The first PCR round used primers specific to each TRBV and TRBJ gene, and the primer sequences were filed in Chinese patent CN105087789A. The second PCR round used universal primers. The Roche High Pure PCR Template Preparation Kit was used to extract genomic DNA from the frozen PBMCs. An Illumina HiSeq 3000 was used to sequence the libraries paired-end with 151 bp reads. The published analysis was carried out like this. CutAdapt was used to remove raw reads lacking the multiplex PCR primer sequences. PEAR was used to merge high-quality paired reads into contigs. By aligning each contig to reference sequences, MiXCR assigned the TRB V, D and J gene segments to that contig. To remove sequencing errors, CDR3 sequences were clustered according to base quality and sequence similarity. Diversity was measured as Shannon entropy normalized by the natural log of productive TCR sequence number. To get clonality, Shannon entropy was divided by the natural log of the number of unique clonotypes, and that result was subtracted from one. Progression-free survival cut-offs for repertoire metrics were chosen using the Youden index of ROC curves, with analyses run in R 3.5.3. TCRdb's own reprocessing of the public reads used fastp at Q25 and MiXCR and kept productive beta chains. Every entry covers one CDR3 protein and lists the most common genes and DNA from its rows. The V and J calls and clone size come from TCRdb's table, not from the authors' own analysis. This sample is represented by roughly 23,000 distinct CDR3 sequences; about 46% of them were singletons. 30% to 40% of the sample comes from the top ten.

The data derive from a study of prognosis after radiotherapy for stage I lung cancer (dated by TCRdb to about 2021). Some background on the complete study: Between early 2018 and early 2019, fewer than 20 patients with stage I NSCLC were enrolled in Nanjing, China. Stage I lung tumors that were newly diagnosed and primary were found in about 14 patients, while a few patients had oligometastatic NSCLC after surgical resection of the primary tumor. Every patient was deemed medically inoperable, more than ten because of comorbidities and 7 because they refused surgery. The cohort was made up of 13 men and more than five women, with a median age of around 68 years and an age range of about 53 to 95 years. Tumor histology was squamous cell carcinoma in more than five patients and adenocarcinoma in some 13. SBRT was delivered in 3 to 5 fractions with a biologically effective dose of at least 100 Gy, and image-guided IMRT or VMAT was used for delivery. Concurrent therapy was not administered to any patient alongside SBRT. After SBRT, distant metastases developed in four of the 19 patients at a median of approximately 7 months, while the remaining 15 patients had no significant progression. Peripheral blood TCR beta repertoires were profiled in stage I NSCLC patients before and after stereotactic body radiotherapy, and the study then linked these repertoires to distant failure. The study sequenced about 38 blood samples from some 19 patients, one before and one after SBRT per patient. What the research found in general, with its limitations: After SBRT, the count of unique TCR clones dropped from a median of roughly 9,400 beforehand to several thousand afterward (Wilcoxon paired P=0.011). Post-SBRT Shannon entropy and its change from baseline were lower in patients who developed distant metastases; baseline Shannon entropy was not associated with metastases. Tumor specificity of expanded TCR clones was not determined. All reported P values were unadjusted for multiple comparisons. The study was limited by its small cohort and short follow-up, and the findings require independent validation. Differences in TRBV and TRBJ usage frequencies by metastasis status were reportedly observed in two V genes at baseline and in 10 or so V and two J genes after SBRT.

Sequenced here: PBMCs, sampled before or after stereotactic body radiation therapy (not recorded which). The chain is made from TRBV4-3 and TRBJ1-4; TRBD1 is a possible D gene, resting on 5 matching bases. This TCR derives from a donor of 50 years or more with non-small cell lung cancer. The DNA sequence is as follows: TGCGCCAGCAGCCAAGATGGTGGGGGAACTAATGAAAAACTGTTTTTT. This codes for CASSQDGGGTNEKLFF.